The TCR beta chain described here comes from a study of shared T cell receptors in the human thymus. The V gene's germline CDR1 is MDHEN and CDR2 SYDVKM. V was pared by 3 bases and J by 3 bases, with 18 bases between. The CDR3 is 16 amino acids. This clone was detected a few times. Produced via immunoSEQ multiplex PCR; TCRdb's table is partial and in-frame only. The data show about 400,000 clones, with about 95% seen just once and 0.015% to 0.02% held by the top ten. The chain recombines TRBV28 with TRBJ2-7, with D perhaps matching TRBD1 or TRBD2 (6 bases each). This sequence originates from a human donor. The sample consisted of thymocytes. As DNA, the CDR3 is TGTGCCAGCAGTTTCGGGCAGGGGAGGCTTCACTACGAGCAGTACTTC. This gives the protein CASSFGQGRLHYEQYF.